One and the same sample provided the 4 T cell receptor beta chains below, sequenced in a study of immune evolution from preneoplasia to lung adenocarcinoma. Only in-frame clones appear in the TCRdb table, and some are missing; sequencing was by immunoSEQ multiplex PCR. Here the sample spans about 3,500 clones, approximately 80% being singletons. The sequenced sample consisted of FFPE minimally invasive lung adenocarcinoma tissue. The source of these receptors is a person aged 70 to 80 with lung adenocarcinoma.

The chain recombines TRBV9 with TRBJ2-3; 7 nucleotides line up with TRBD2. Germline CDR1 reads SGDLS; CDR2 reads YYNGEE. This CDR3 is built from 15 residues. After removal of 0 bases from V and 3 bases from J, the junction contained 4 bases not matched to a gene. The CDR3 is CASSVGGTITDTQYF. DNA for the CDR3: TGTGCCAGCAGCGTAGGGGGGACTATAACAGATACGCAGTATTTT. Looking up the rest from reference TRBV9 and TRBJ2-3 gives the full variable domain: DSGVTQTPKHLITATGQRVTLRCSPRSGDLSVYWYQQSLDQGLQFLIQYYNGEERAKGNILERFSAQQFPDLHSELNLSSLELGDSALYFCASSVGGTITDTQYFGPGTRLTVL.

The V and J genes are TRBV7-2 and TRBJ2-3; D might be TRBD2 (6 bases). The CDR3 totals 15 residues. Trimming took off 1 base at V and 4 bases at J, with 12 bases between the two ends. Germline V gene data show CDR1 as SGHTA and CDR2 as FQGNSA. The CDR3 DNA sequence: TGTGCCAGCAGCTTAGGTGGCGGGATGTCAGATACGCAGTATTTT. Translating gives CASSLGGGMSDTQYF.

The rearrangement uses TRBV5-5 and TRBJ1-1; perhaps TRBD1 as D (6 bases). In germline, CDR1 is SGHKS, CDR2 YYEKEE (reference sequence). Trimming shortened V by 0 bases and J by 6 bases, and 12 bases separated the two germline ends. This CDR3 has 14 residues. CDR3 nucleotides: TGTGCCAGCAGCTTGGAGGGACATACAGCTGAAGCTTTCTTT. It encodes CASSLEGHTAEAFF.

The CDR3 DNA follows: TGTGCCAGCTCACCAAGGGCTACTCAGAACACCGGGGAGCTGTTTTTT. Translation: CASSPRATQNTGELFF. The chain has TRBV18 and TRBJ2-2, with D unclear. The CDR3 contains 16 residues. V was clipped by 2 bases and J by 1 base, with 11 bases between them. Germline assignment: CDR1 KGHSH and CDR2 LQKENI.